This is a list of T cell receptor beta chains from one sample in a study of T cells in tumors after PD-1 blockade. This table comes from immunoSEQ multiplex PCR, and its TCRdb copy is limited to in-frame clones, with some not included. The table has about 59,000 clones, just under 80% seen once. Sequencing used PBMCs, obtained before anti-PD-1 treatment. The receptors originated from a human donor with basal cell carcinoma. The CDR3 runs from the conserved cysteine through the conserved F or W. D genes are given only for firm matches. For some rows the clone size is stated as once, few or many, or as a class when expanded; others skip it.

J,D,V,size,CDR3,DNA
TRBJ1-6,.,TRBV10-1,.,CASNMKGQHSPLHF,TGCGCCAGCAACATGAAAGGGCAGCATTCACCCCTCCACTTT
TRBJ1-5,.,TRBV12-3/TRBV12-4,.,CASTYSNQPQHF,TGTGCCAGCACATATAGCAATCAGCCCCAGCATTTT
TRBJ2-5,.,TRBV18,.,CASSPRLGETQYF,TGTGCCAGCTCACCACGTTTAGGAGAGACCCAGTACTTC
TRBJ2-2,TRBD2,TRBV18,.,CASSDGLAGTGELFF,TGTGCCAGCTCGGATGGACTAGCGGGGACCGGGGAGCTGTTTTTT
TRBJ1-6,.,TRBV7-9,few,CASSLAGGQRNSPLHF,TGTGCCAGCAGCTTAGCGGGTGGGCAGAGAAATTCACCCCTCCACTTT
TRBJ2-2,.,TRBV29-1,.,CSVEDWGGANTGELFF,TGCAGCGTTGAAGATTGGGGGGGCGCGAACACCGGGGAGCTGTTTTTT
TRBJ1-5,.,TRBV19,.,CASSIGQSNQPQHF,TGTGCCAGTAGTATAGGACAGTCCAATCAGCCCCAGCATTTT
TRBJ2-3,TRBD2,TRBV4-2,.,CASSQGEERGYTDTQYF,TGTGCCAGCAGCCAAGGAGAGGAGCGGGGATACACAGATACGCAGTATTTT
TRBJ1-6,.,TRBV3-1/TRBV3-2,.,CASSQPQTVNNSPLHF,TGTGCCAGCAGCCAGCCTCAGACAGTCAATAATTCACCCCTCCACTTT
TRBJ2-7,.,TRBV15,.,CATSRDTTAYEQYF,TGTGCCACCAGCAGAGATACCACGGCCTACGAGCAGTACTTC
TRBJ2-7,.,TRBV20-1,.,CSARVTDEQYF,TGCAGTGCTAGGGTCACGGACGAGCAGTACTTC
TRBJ2-6,.,TRBV18,few,CASSPGAGANVLTF,TGTGCCAGCTCACCAGGGGCTGGGGCCAACGTCCTGACTTTC
TRBJ2-1,TRBD2,TRBV2,.,CASRTSLLYNEQFF,TGTGCCAGCCGGACTAGCCTTCTCTACAATGAGCAGTTCTTC
TRBJ1-1,TRBD1,TRBV6-5,.,CASTEGGTAKAFF,TGTGCCAGCACCGAAGGAGGGACAGCCAAAGCTTTCTTT
TRBJ2-7,.,TRBV12-3/TRBV12-4,.,CASSLLIYEQYF,TGTGCCAGCAGTTTATTAATTTACGAGCAGTACTTC
TRBJ1-5,.,TRBV2,.,CASTPRRDNQPQHF,TGTGCCAGCACCCCCCGCAGAGACAATCAGCCCCAGCATTTT
TRBJ1-6,.,TRBV14,.,CASSQELGASPLHF,TGTGCCAGCAGCCAAGAATTAGGCGCTTCACCCCTCCACTTT
TRBJ1-5,TRBD1,TRBV19,.,CARTGTGGAQPQHF,TGTGCCAGAACCGGGACAGGGGGCGCACAGCCCCAGCATTTT
TRBJ2-2,.,TRBV6-2/TRBV6-3,.,CASSYSRGALDTGELFF,TGTGCCAGCAGTTACTCCAGGGGGGCCTTGGATACCGGGGAGCTGTTTTTT
TRBJ2-3,TRBD2,TRBV18,.,CASSPFRLAEARDTQYF,TGTGCCAGCTCACCATTCCGACTAGCGGAAGCGCGGGATACGCAGTATTTT
TRBJ1-2,TRBD1,TRBV15,.,CATSRDDRGDPPGYTF,TGTGCCACCAGCAGAGATGACAGGGGCGACCCCCCTGGCTACACCTTC
TRBJ1-5,TRBD1,TRBV19,.,CASTSGQGGDQPQHF,TGTGCCAGTACCTCCGGACAGGGAGGTGATCAGCCCCAGCATTTT
TRBJ1-4,.,TRBV2,.,CASRTLLGSGLLDEKLFF,TGTGCCAGCAGGACGTTGTTGGGAAGTGGGCTTCTAGATGAAAAACTGTTTTTT
TRBJ2-7,.,TRBV25-1,.,CASSDPRGRSSYEQYF,TGTGCCAGCAGTGACCCCAGGGGGAGGAGCTCCTACGAGCAGTACTTC
TRBJ1-2,.,TRBV10-3,once,CAISQQGTFNYGYTF,TGTGCCATCAGTCAACAGGGTACCTTTAACTATGGCTACACCTTC
TRBJ1-2,.,TRBV6-6,.,CASSYSSELSF,TGTGCCAGCAGTTACTCCAGCGAGCTGTCCTTC
TRBJ1-2,TRBD1,TRBV6-4,.,CASRGQGWGYTF,TGTGCCAGCAGGGGACAGGGATGGGGCTACACCTTC
TRBJ2-7,TRBD1,TRBV18,.,CASSPIQGAYEQYF,TGTGCCAGCTCACCGATACAGGGGGCCTACGAGCAGTACTTC
TRBJ2-1,.,TRBV7-6,once,CASSLIQGNEQFF,TGTGCCAGCAGCTTAATCCAGGGCAATGAGCAGTTCTTC
TRBJ1-5,.,TRBV2,once,CASSEALRGSQPQHF,TGTGCCAGCAGTGAAGCGCTTCGGGGGAGTCAGCCCCAGCATTTT
TRBJ2-1,TRBD2,TRBV5-1,.,CASSLGLSGGPRAEQFF,TGCGCCAGCAGCTTGGGACTTAGCGGGGGGCCGCGGGCTGAGCAGTTCTTC
TRBJ1-5,TRBD1,TRBV19,.,CASIPTDRGDNQPQHF,TGTGCCAGTATTCCCACCGACAGGGGGGACAATCAGCCCCAGCATTTT
TRBJ1-6,.,TRBV2,.,CASSEGRKNSPLHF,TGTGCCAGCAGTGAGGGACGGAAAAATTCACCCCTCCACTTT
TRBJ2-1,.,TRBV20-1,once,CSAAAWGEQFF,TGCAGTGCTGCGGCCTGGGGTGAGCAGTTCTTC
TRBJ2-1,TRBD2,TRBV20-1,.,CSASFSGASSYNEQFF,TGCAGTGCTAGTTTTAGCGGGGCCAGCTCCTACAATGAGCAGTTCTTC
TRBJ2-5,TRBD2,TRBV3-1/TRBV3-2,.,CASSHALAGAFQETQYF,TGTGCCAGCAGCCACGCCCTAGCGGGGGCCTTCCAAGAGACCCAGTACTTC
TRBJ2-3,TRBD1,TRBV6-1,.,CASSEEDRGFGQYF,TGTGCCAGCAGCGAAGAGGACAGGGGGTTTGGGCAGTATTTT
TRBJ1-2,.,TRBV24-1,.,CATSDRSGSGYTF,TGTGCCACCAGTGATCGTTCGGGTAGCGGCTACACCTTC
TRBJ1-2,.,TRBV21-1,.,CASSKARGVGYGYTF,TGTGCCAGCAGCAAAGCCAGGGGCGTGGGCTATGGCTACACCTTC
TRBJ2-7,.,TRBV11-3,few,CASSGRDRRSYEQYF,TGTGCCAGCAGCGGCCGGGACCGGCGGTCCTACGAGCAGTACTTC
TRBJ2-7,.,TRBV7-2,few,CASSLVHSSYEQYF,TGTGCCAGCAGCTTAGTACATAGCTCCTACGAGCAGTACTTC
TRBJ2-2,TRBD2,TRBV7-2,.,CASSLFAGDGELFF,TGTGCCAGCAGCCTTTTCGCGGGGGACGGGGAGCTGTTTTTT
TRBJ2-5,.,TRBV19,.,CASRTGSKETQYF,TGTGCCAGTAGAACAGGATCTAAAGAGACCCAGTACTTC
TRBJ2-2,.,TRBV11-3,.,CASSLARTGELFF,TGTGCCAGCAGCTTAGCTCGGACCGGGGAGCTGTTTTTT
TRBJ2-7,.,TRBV30,.,CAWKQEGPLGEQYF,TGTGCCTGGAAACAAGAGGGCCCCCTGGGGGAGCAGTACTTC
TRBJ1-3,TRBD1,TRBV29-1,.,CSVGTGTGNTIYF,TGCAGCGTTGGGACAGGCACTGGAAACACCATATATTTT
TRBJ1-4,TRBD1,TRBV29-1,.,CSVVGRGSTNEKLFF,TGCAGCGTTGTGGGCAGGGGGTCAACTAATGAAAAACTGTTTTTT
TRBJ2-7,.,TRBV14,few,CASSQLQDRTYEQYF,TGTGCCAGCAGCCAACTCCAGGACAGAACCTACGAGCAGTACTTC
TRBJ1-6,.,TRBV6-5,.,CASSQSRQRSALHF,TGTGCCAGCAGCCAAAGCCGACAGCGGTCGGCCCTCCACTTT
TRBJ2-1,TRBD2,TRBV5-1,few,CASGGGAGYNEQFF,TGCGCCAGCGGCGGGGGGGCGGGATACAATGAGCAGTTCTTC
TRBJ2-1,.,TRBV10-1,.,CASSESVEGDEQFF,TGCGCCAGCAGTGAGTCGGTAGAAGGGGATGAGCAGTTCTTC
TRBJ2-7,TRBD2,TRBV27,.,CASSRLAGTYEQYF,TGTGCCAGCAGTCGGCTAGCGGGAACCTACGAGCAGTACTTC
TRBJ1-2,TRBD1,TRBV5-5,.,CASRIDRVRGYTF,TGTGCCAGCAGAATAGACAGGGTTCGTGGCTACACCTTC
TRBJ1-2,TRBD1,TRBV12-3/TRBV12-4,.,CASSPEGARGYTF,TGTGCCAGCAGCCCGGAGGGGGCTCGAGGCTACACCTTC
TRBJ2-7,.,TRBV30,.,CAWPEDKAAVEQYF,TGTGCCTGGCCAGAAGACAAGGCCGCTGTCGAGCAGTACTTC
TRBJ1-1,.,TRBV7-9,few,CASSLRTGNTEAFF,TGTGCCAGCAGCTTACGTACGGGGAACACTGAAGCTTTCTTT
TRBJ1-2,.,TRBV7-8,once,CASSSGRQGYGYTF,TGTGCCAGCAGCTCAGGGAGGCAGGGCTATGGCTACACCTTC
TRBJ1-1,TRBD1,TRBV3-1/TRBV3-2,.,CASSPRMDRVNTEAFF,TGTGCCAGCAGCCCTAGAATGGACAGGGTGAACACTGAAGCTTTCTTT
TRBJ2-3,.,TRBV29-1,.,CSARPWGEYTDTQYF,TGCAGCGCCCGCCCCTGGGGGGAATACACAGATACGCAGTATTTT
TRBJ1-2,TRBD1,TRBV6-4,.,CASSLNEGDSYGYTF,TGTGCCAGCAGTCTCAATGAAGGGGACAGTTATGGCTACACCTTC